This TCR beta chain was recorded in a study of T cells in Graves' hyperthyroidism and ophthalmopathy. General study points: Ophthalmopathy onset followed model prediction by a median about six months.

As regards this clonotype: What it binds is not known.

J gave up 7 bases and V 8 bases, and 9 bases lay outside the gene matches. The CDR3 extends over 14 amino acids. Germline CDR1 MNHNS, CDR2 SASEGT. Pregnant or lactating patients were excluded, as were those with uncontrolled infection or other autoimmune disease. Diagnosis relied on clinical symptoms, serum thyroxine and TRAb, thyroid ultrasound and orbital computed tomography. What was amplified from RNA transcripts were TCR beta CDR3 regions. First-round RT-PCR with HTBI primers amplified the TCR CDR3 region. TCRdb recomputed calls from the multiplex PCR reads with MiXCR, one row per CDR3 protein. This repertoire shows hundreds of thousands of distinct CDR3 sequences, around 15% found once; its top ten account for about 15%.

What was sequenced was blood. The sequence derives from a woman between 40 and 50 years old with Graves' hyperthyroidism. V and J are TRBV6-1 and TRBJ2-2; 8 bases map to TRBD2. The CDR3 nucleotides read TGTGCCAGCTCGGCTAGCGCGGGGGGCGGGGAGCTGTTTTTT. This gives the protein CASSASAGGGELFF.